The 18 T cell receptor beta chains in this list originate from one sample, sequenced in a study of Ad26.COV2.S vaccination and SARS-CoV-2 variants. Stated treatment: some 19 received Ad26.COV2.S at low or high dose, single or two shots; 5 received placebo; per-sample allocation not given. Samples came from day 63 after the first vaccine or placebo injection. TCRdb's copy holds only in-frame clones and misses some; the assay was immunoSEQ multiplex PCR. The profile shows 360,000 or so clones, roughly 84% of them singletons. Sequenced material: peripheral blood, taken in a trial of Ad26.COV2.S vaccine versus placebo. All receptors derive from a person between 18 and 65 years old who received the Ad26.COV2.S COVID-19 vaccine or a placebo.

This clone came up once. J is TRBJ2-1 and V is TRBV5-4; D gene uncertain. Trimming pared 0 bases from V and 10 bases from J, leaving 14 bases between. The V gene's germline CDR1 is SGHNT and CDR2 YYREEE (reference sequence). This CDR3 is built from 14 residues. The CDR3: CASSLADLIYEQFF. The CDR3 coding sequence is TGTGCCAGCAGCTTGGCCGATTTGATTTACGAGCAGTTCTTC.

This chain links TRBV18 with TRBJ1-6; 7 bases fit TRBD1. CDR3 size: 15 residues. The junction had 15 bases not matched to a gene; V was cut back by 4 bases and J by 15 bases. Germline-derived CDR1 and CDR2 are KGHSH and LQKENI. The chain's CDR3 is CASSRGGQFDSSLHF. Written as DNA, the CDR3 is TGTGCCAGCTCACGCGGGGGACAGTTTGATTCAAGCCTCCACTTT.

Here the CDR3 reads CASSVRLAGAYEQYF. CDR3 coding DNA: TGTGCCAGCAGTGTGAGACTAGCGGGGGCCTACGAGCAGTACTTC. The chain links TRBV27 to TRBJ2-7; 12 bases are shared with TRBD2. Germline CDR1 reads MNHEY; CDR2 reads SMNVEV (reference sequence). With 5 bases clipped from V and 2 bases from J, the junction kept 4 bases outside the gene matches. The CDR3 loop spans 15 amino acids.

CDR3 region: CASSARTLYYNEQFF. Written as DNA, the CDR3 is TGTGCCAGCAGCGCTAGGACCTTATACTACAATGAGCAGTTCTTC. This chain links TRBV2 with TRBJ2-1; unclear D gene. Trimming left V 6 bases short and J 3 bases short, with 15 bases between. This CDR3 contains 15 residues. CDR1 and CDR2 from the germline V gene are SNHLY and FYNNEI.

The chain links TRBV19 to TRBJ1-5; a possible D gene is TRBD1 (6 bases). Trimming shortened V by 3 bases and J by 4 bases, and 13 bases separated the two germline ends. The CDR3 totals 15 residues. Looked up from germline, CDR1 is LNHDA and CDR2 is SQIVND (reference sequence). CDR3 residues: CASSIMGGSNQPQHF. For the CDR3, the DNA is TGTGCCAGTAGTATCATGGGGGGCAGTAATCAGCCCCAGCATTTT.

This chain joins TRBV6-5 and TRBJ2-7, with 8 bases aligning to TRBD1. Trimming removed 8 bases from V and 6 bases from J; junction bases left unmatched: 6. The CDR3 runs to 12 residues. Looked up from germline, CDR1 is MNHEY and CDR2 is SVGAGI. The CDR3 reads CASGDRKGEQYF. The CDR3 nucleotides are TGTGCCAGCGGGGACAGGAAAGGCGAGCAGTACTTC.

J is TRBJ2-7 and V is TRBV5-1, with a weak D call TRBD1 (5 bases). CDR1 SGHRS and CDR2 YFSETQ come from the germline V gene. Trimming cost V 0 bases and J 2 bases, with 15 bases left between them. This CDR3 region has 16 residues. CDR3 in DNA: TGCGCCAGCAGCTTGGTGAAAGGGGCACAGCCCTACGAGCAGTACTTC. Protein: CASSLVKGAQPYEQYF.

The V gene is TRBV6-4, the J gene TRBJ2-2; perhaps TRBD2 as D (6 bases). The CDR3 runs to 13 residues. Trimming removed 4 bases at V and 3 bases at J, with 6 bases between. Germline CDR1 reads MRHNA; CDR2 reads SNTAGT. CDR3 DNA: TGTGCCAGCAGTGGCGGGGACACCGGGGAGCTGTTTTTT. It is translated as CASSGGDTGELFF.

This chain links TRBV11-3 with TRBJ2-5; no definite D call. Germline CDR1 SGHNT, CDR2 YENEEA. The germline V and J ends were trimmed by 1 base and 6 bases, with 9 bases remaining between them. The CDR3 consists of 13 residues. CDR3 DNA: TGTGCCAGCAGCTTAGCCGGCAGTCAGACCCAGTACTTC. Protein: CASSLAGSQTQYF.

This clone was counted a single time. The chain joins TRBV5-4 to TRBJ2-7; possibly TRBD1 for D (6 bases). The CDR3 is 15 residues long. V was clipped by 2 bases and J by 3 bases, with 15 bases between them. CDR1 is SGHNT and CDR2 is YYREEE in the germline V gene (reference sequence). The CDR3 region is CASSLYSGELYEQYF. In nucleotides, the CDR3 is TGTGCCAGCAGCTTATATTCAGGGGAGCTCTACGAGCAGTACTTC.

The chain employs TRBV18 and TRBJ2-3; D may match TRBD1 or TRBD2 (5 bases each). CDR3 size: 16 residues. CDR1 and CDR2 from the germline V gene are KGHSH and LQKENI. Trimming shortened V by 0 bases and J by 0 bases, and 10 bases separated the two germline ends. This CDR3 reads CASSPPNGASTDTQYF. The CDR3 nucleotides are TGTGCCAGCTCACCACCGAACGGGGCTAGCACAGATACGCAGTATTTT.

This clone was counted once. The CDR3 spells CASSPMPTGGTEAFF. CDR3 nucleotide sequence: TGTGCCAGCAGCCCTATGCCGACAGGGGGCACTGAAGCTTTCTTT. The V and J genes are TRBV5-5 and TRBJ1-1, with 9 bases identical to TRBD1. The CDR3 is 15 amino acids. Germline values: CDR1 SGHKS, CDR2 YYEKEE (reference sequence). V lost 4 bases and J lost 4; bases outside the gene matches: 8.

The rearrangement uses TRBV7-6 and TRBJ2-2; D call uncertain. Germline assignment: CDR1 SGHVS and CDR2 FNYEAQ. The CDR3 runs 17 residues. Between the trimmed V and J ends, which lost 6 bases and 1 base, there was a span of 18 bases. CDR3 DNA sequence: TGTGCCAGCAGTTTCCCCCCCCCGGTCGGGAACACCGGGGAGCTGTTTTTT. The encoded protein is CASSFPPPVGNTGELFF.

This rearrangement joins TRBV5-1 to TRBJ2-7, with TRBD1 matching over 10 bases. CDR1 is SGHRS and CDR2 is YFSETQ in the germline V gene. The CDR3 runs to 17 residues. V shed 4 bases and J 3 bases; nucleotides not matched to a gene: 13. Here the CDR3 DNA reads TGCGCCAGCAGCCCGGGTTTAAGGGACAGGGGATACTACGAGCAGTACTTC. Its protein is CASSPGLRDRGYYEQYF.

V gene TRBV29-1 combines with J gene TRBJ1-2; D is unclear. Looked up from germline, CDR1 is SQVTM and CDR2 is ANQGSEA. This CDR3 has 11 amino acids. The V gene lost 6 bases and the J gene lost 6 bases, with 11 bases spanning the gap. CDR3 region: CSVRGIDGYTF. CDR3 nucleotide sequence: TGCAGCGTCCGGGGTATCGATGGCTACACCTTC.

CDR3 coding DNA: TGTGCCAGCAGCCAAGATAAGGTAGCAGGGTGGTCCCTTAACTATGGCTACACCTTC. Translating it yields CASSQDKVAGWSLNYGYTF. This chain links TRBV4-2 with TRBJ1-2; D possibly corresponds to TRBD1 (5 bases). CDR1 LGHNA and CDR2 YNFKEQ come from the germline V gene. This CDR3 contains 19 residues. Between the trimmed V and J ends, which lost 0 bases and 1 base, there was a span of 21 bases.

The chain joins TRBV30 to TRBJ2-7; the D is unclear. There are 14 residues in the CDR3. Germline-derived CDR1 and CDR2 are GTSNPN and SVGIG (reference sequence). V was pared by 4 bases and J by 6 bases, with 19 bases between. The CDR3 is CAWIRPDRIREQYF. CDR3 DNA: TGTGCCTGGATTAGACCTGACCGGATCCGCGAGCAGTACTTC.

The chain couples TRBV7-9 to TRBJ1-1, with D possibly matching TRBD1 (6 bases). Trimming removed 5 bases from V and 8 bases from J, with 15 bases in between. Germline CDR1 and CDR2: SEHNR and FQNEAQ (reference sequence). CDR3 length: 13 residues. CDR3 amino acids: CASSLDRRGEAFF. In DNA, the CDR3 is TGTGCCAGCAGCCTTGACAGGCGTGGGGAAGCTTTCTTT.